This paragraph covers one TCR beta chain sequence. Every one of the donors was a Caucasian adult that lived in Nashville, Tennessee. The CD8 memory fraction combined CD45RO+ cells with TemRA cells (CCR7-negative CD45RA+). The data are from a study of shared clonotypes between healthy human individuals. In the study overall: The donor pool was made up of a couple of women and a few men aged 18 to 49. Three CD4 naive, three CD4 memory, two CD8 naive and one CD8 memory plate were used per donor.

Data came from immunoSEQ multiplex PCR; TCRdb stores just in-frame clones and leaves some out. The sample records around 88,000 clones, 67% being singletons. CDR1 is WSHSY, CDR2 SAAADI, per germline. The CDR3 consists of 13 residues. Deletions cut 8 bases from V and 2 bases from J, with 13 bases between. The chain has TRBV10-2 and TRBJ2-7; no clear D. Sequenced sample: memory CD8+ T cells sorted from blood. Subset here: CD45RO+ cells pooled with CCR7-negative TemRA cells. The sequence was collected from a man aged 25-40 years in good health. For the CDR3, the DNA is TGCGCCAGCTCGGCGAGGAATCCCTACGAGCAGTACTTC. Translated: CASSARNPYEQYF.